The 25 T cell receptor beta chains below all came from one sample that was sequenced in a study of technical replicates of blood from several donors. Clones were read by immunoSEQ multiplex PCR, and TCRdb kept only the in-frame ones, dropping some. The sample lists about 86,000 clones; 96% were seen once. The sequenced sample consisted of T cells isolated from PBMCs. The source is a human donor in good health.

The rearrangement joins TRBV7-9 to TRBJ1-4; tentative D call: TRBD1 (6 bases). Trimming removed 1 base at V and 8 bases at J, with 11 bases between. The CDR3 has 14 residues. Germline CDR1 SEHNR, CDR2 FQNEAQ (reference sequence). The CDR3 reads CASSLVTGSEKLFF. The DNA for the CDR3 is TGTGCCAGCAGCTTAGTCACAGGGAGCGAAAAACTGTTTTTT.

V gene TRBV5-6 combines with J gene TRBJ2-7; tentatively, D is TRBD2 (6 bases). The length of the CDR3 is 14 residues. Germline V CDR1 and CDR2: SGHDT, YYEEEE. Trimming stripped 3 bases from V and 5 bases from J, with 15 bases between. In nucleotides, the CDR3 is TGTGCCAGCAGCTCGGGACTTGCTGGGGACGAGCAGTACTTC. Protein: CASSSGLAGDEQYF.

The chain has TRBV6-1 and TRBJ2-2; 11 bases agree with TRBD1. With 5 bases clipped from V and 5 bases from J, the junction kept 1 base outside the gene matches. Germline lookup yields CDR1 MNHNS and CDR2 SASEGT. The CDR3 runs 14 residues. The CDR3 loop reads CASSWDRGTGELFF. CDR3 coding DNA: TGTGCCAGCAGTTGGGACAGGGGGACCGGGGAGCTGTTTTTT.

The CDR3 coding sequence is TGTGCCAGCGGATTAGGGGCGTTATCCTACGAGCAGTACTTC. It codes for CASGLGALSYEQYF. The chain carries TRBV7-9 and TRBJ2-7; weak D call: TRBD1 (5 bases). In germline, CDR1 is SEHNR, CDR2 FQNEAQ (reference sequence). The V end was cut by 8 bases, the J end by 1 base, with 15 bases between. The CDR3 extends over 14 amino acids.

This chain uses TRBV30 with TRBJ1-1; no clear D gene. The germline V gene has CDR1 GTSNPN and CDR2 SVGIG (reference sequence). The CDR3 consists of 10 residues. V lost 2 bases, J lost 7 bases, and 5 bases lay in between. Here the CDR3 DNA reads TGTGCCTGGAGTCAGTATGAAGCTTTCTTT. This sequence encodes CAWSQYEAFF.

The chain couples TRBV4-1 to TRBJ2-3; a possible D gene is TRBD1 (5 bases). Germline lookup yields CDR1 MGHRA and CDR2 YSYEKL. CDR3 size: 13 residues. V lost 0 bases to trimming and J lost 6 bases, with 7 bases between them. This chain's CDR3 is CASSQDRVDTQYF. CDR3 sequence (DNA): TGCGCCAGCAGCCAAGACAGGGTTGATACGCAGTATTTT.

This clone came up once. The chain uses TRBV27 and TRBJ1-5; possibly TRBD1 for D (5 bases). The CDR3 extends over 16 amino acids. Per the germline V gene, CDR1 is MNHEY and CDR2 is SMNVEV (reference sequence). V lost 5 bases and J lost 0, with 14 bases in between. CDR3 residues: CASSRSGGYSNQPQHF. In nucleotides, the CDR3 is TGTGCCAGCAGTCGGTCCGGGGGTTATAGCAATCAGCCCCAGCATTTT.

The chain links TRBV4-1 to TRBJ2-7; D may be TRBD2 (5 bases). Trimming left V 1 base short and J 2 bases short, with 12 bases between. The CDR3 consists of 15 residues. Germline V lookup: CDR1 MGHRA, CDR2 YSYEKL. DNA for the CDR3: TGCGCCAGCAGCCAAGGAGAACGGGATACCTACGAGCAGTACTTC. Amino acid sequence: CASSQGERDTYEQYF.

This chain connects TRBV27 to TRBJ1-3; no definite D call. CDR3 length: 13 amino acids. Germline values: CDR1 MNHEY, CDR2 SMNVEV (reference sequence). The V gene lost 4 bases and the J gene lost 0 bases, with 4 bases spanning the gap. CDR3: CASSYSSGNTIYF. In DNA, the CDR3 is TGTGCCAGCAGTTACAGCTCTGGAAACACCATATATTTT.

Regarding this clone: The junction differs from germline at one of its ends, possibly a read error. The chain employs TRBV6-5 and TRBJ2-1; 7 nucleotides match TRBD1. CDR3 length: 11 amino acids. CDR1 and CDR2 (germline): MNHEY, SVGAGI. The CDR3 DNA follows: TGTGCCAGCAGTTACGGACAGGAGCGGTTCTTC. This codes for CASSYGQERFF.

The chain is built from TRBV7-9 and TRBJ1-4; 8 nucleotides align to TRBD1. Germline CDR1 is SEHNR and CDR2 is FQNEAQ (reference sequence). The CDR3 covers 14 residues. J was trimmed by 8 bases and V by 5 bases; bases with no gene match: 7. The CDR3 DNA reads as TGTGCCAGCAGCCCGACAGGGGAAGGGGAAAAACTGTTTTTT. Its translation is CASSPTGEGEKLFF.

This clone was detected only once. This chain joins TRBV25-1 and TRBJ2-5, with 9 bases fitting TRBD2. The trim removed 10 bases at V and 5 bases at J, leaving 17 bases unmatched. The CDR3 has 16 residues. Germline V gene sequence: CDR1 MGHDK, CDR2 SYGVNS. CDR3 nucleotide sequence: TGTGCCACCTCGGATGGCGGGAGGGCCTTCGATGAGACCCAGTACTTC. Its protein is CATSDGGRAFDETQYF.

The V gene is TRBV11-2, the J gene TRBJ2-5; no clear D gene. Germline V gives CDR1 SGHAT, CDR2 FQNNGV. The CDR3 runs 13 residues. The ends were cut back, 4 bases at V and 4 bases at J, with 10 bases in the middle. The CDR3 loop reads CASSSGSRETQYF. The CDR3 DNA follows: TGTGCCAGCAGCTCAGGATCAAGAGAGACCCAGTACTTC.

The chain couples TRBV7-3 to TRBJ2-7; 8 bases align to TRBD2. CDR1 and CDR2 (germline): SGHTA, FQGTGA. The CDR3 has 15 amino acids. Trimming cost V 5 bases and J 5 bases; bases outside gene matches: 11. The CDR3 DNA is TGTGCCAGCAGCCCCGCGGTAGCGGGAAGCCACGAGCAGTACTTC. This translates into CASSPAVAGSHEQYF.

The chain uses TRBV19 and TRBJ2-3; 9 bases are shared with TRBD2. CDR1 and CDR2 (germline): LNHDA, SQIVND (reference sequence). The CDR3 sequence is 18 residues long. After removal of 2 bases from V and 3 bases from J, the junction contained 12 bases not matched to a gene. This chain's CDR3 is CASSIRAVAGDGTDTQYF. CDR3 sequence (DNA): TGTGCCAGTAGTATACGAGCGGTAGCGGGAGACGGTACAGATACGCAGTATTTT.

The chain links TRBV5-5 to TRBJ2-3, with D unresolved. CDR1 and CDR2 from the germline V gene are SGHKS and YYEKEE (reference sequence). Trimming took 2 bases from V and 1 from J, leaving 5 bases between them. This CDR3 has 13 amino acids. CDR3 DNA: TGTGCCAGCAGCTTAATCGGCACAGATACGCAGTATTTT. It encodes CASSLIGTDTQYF.

The rearrangement uses TRBV4-3 and TRBJ2-2, with 7 bases matching TRBD2. The germline V gene encodes CDR1 LGHNA and CDR2 YSLEER. The ends lost 0 bases at V and 1 base at J; junction bases unmatched: 14. The CDR3 covers 20 residues. The CDR3 here is CASSQEEVALAALNTGELFF. The CDR3 coding sequence is TGCGCCAGCAGCCAAGAAGAGGTTGCCCTAGCGGCATTGAACACCGGGGAGCTGTTTTTT.

The chain has TRBV27 and TRBJ2-7, with 8 bases aligning to TRBD2. Germline V gene sequence: CDR1 MNHEY, CDR2 SMNVEV (reference sequence). Trimming removed 6 bases from V and 4 bases from J; junction bases left unmatched: 11. The CDR3 is 15 amino acids. The CDR3 sequence: CASRPSLAGLYEQYF. The CDR3 DNA sequence: TGTGCCAGCAGGCCCAGTCTAGCGGGTCTTTACGAGCAGTACTTC.

The genes are TRBV19 and TRBJ2-2; D may be TRBD1 (6 bases). Germline CDR1 and CDR2: LNHDA and SQIVND (reference sequence). Trimming left V 3 bases short and J 4 bases short, with 12 bases between. This CDR3 spans 15 amino acids. CDR3 amino acids: CASSIQGISTGELFF. CDR3 DNA: TGTGCCAGTAGTATTCAGGGGATTAGCACCGGGGAGCTGTTTTTT.

V usage is TRBV4-2 and J usage is TRBJ2-3; perhaps TRBD2 as D (7 bases). The V end lost 1 base, the J end lost 6 bases, and 17 bases lay between the germline ends. The CDR3 is 16 amino acids. Per germline, CDR1 LGHNA and CDR2 YNFKEQ. In DNA form, the CDR3 reads TGTGCCAGCAGCCAAGTAGGTCTAGGGGGAGGGGATACGCAGTATTTT. Translated: CASSQVGLGGGDTQYF.

In its sample, this clone was seen once. The chain combines TRBV19 with TRBJ1-2; the D gene is possibly TRBD1 (5 bases). The CDR3 has 13 residues. Trimming cost V 10 bases and J 0 bases, with 12 bases left between them. Germline V gene lookup returns CDR1 LNHDA and CDR2 SQIVND (reference sequence). CDR3 nucleotides: TGTGCCACTGAGGCAGGGTCTAACTATGGCTACACCTTC. This gives the protein CATEAGSNYGYTF. Combining the CDR3 with reference TRBV19 and TRBJ1-2 gives the whole variable domain DGGITQSPKYLFRKEGQNVTLSCEQNLNHDAMYWYRQDPGQGLRLIYYSQIVNDFQKGDIAEGYSVSREKKESFPLTVTSAQKNPTAFYLCATEAGSNYGYTFGSGTRLTVV.

This chain links TRBV25-1 with TRBJ1-5; TRBD1 is a possible D gene (5 bases). The CDR3 has 13 amino acids. V shed 4 bases and J shed 5 bases, with 9 bases lying between them. In germline, CDR1 is MGHDK, CDR2 SYGVNS. CDR3 coding DNA: TGTGCCAGCAGTGTTTCGGGGGATCAGCCCCAGCATTTT. Protein: CASSVSGDQPQHF.

J is TRBJ1-1 and V is TRBV7-2; D ambiguous. Germline lookup yields CDR1 SGHTA and CDR2 FQGNSA. CDR3 length: 14 residues. The V gene lost 1 base and the J gene lost 1 base, with 7 bases spanning the gap. The CDR3 here is CASSLVGWNTEAFF. The DNA of the CDR3 is TGTGCCAGCAGCTTAGTGGGCTGGAACACTGAAGCTTTCTTT.

This clone turned up a few times. The genes are TRBV5-6 and TRBJ2-7, with a possible D match to TRBD2 (6 bases). CDR1 is SGHDT, CDR2 YYEEEE, per germline. This CDR3 is built from 13 residues. V shed 0 bases and J shed 5 bases, with 9 bases lying between them. The CDR3 nucleotides read TGTGCCAGCAGCTTGGCGGGAGTACACGAGCAGTACTTC. Its protein product is CASSLAGVHEQYF.

This sequence joins TRBV13 and TRBJ1-2; D may be TRBD1 (6 bases). CDR3 size: 16 residues. Between the trimmed V and J ends, which lost 5 bases and 7 bases, there was a span of 23 bases. In germline, CDR1 is PRHDT, CDR2 FYEKMQ (reference sequence). CDR3 sequence (DNA): TGTGCCAGCAGCGTGGGAAACGGGGGGCACTACGGTGGCTACACCTTC. Translation: CASSVGNGGHYGGYTF. The full variable domain, completed using reference TRBV13 and TRBJ1-2, is AAGVIQSPRHLIKEKRETATLKCYPIPRHDTVYWYQQGPGQDPQFLISFYEKMQSDKGSIPDRFSAQQFSDYHSELNMSSLELGDSALYFCASSVGNGGHYGGYTFGSGTRLTVV.